This TCR beta chain derives from a study of blood T cell repertoires in COVID-19. About the research overall: Sites across the United States, Italy and Spain contributed samples from acute and convalescent COVID-19.

How the authors handled the data: Using reference gene primer amplification, nucleated cell counts were estimated. TCRdb's copy holds only in-frame clones and misses some; the assay was immunoSEQ multiplex PCR. Clonal size and the V and J genes are those of that table, whereas D and trimming came from the DNA. The sample carries around 310,000 clones, roughly 89% recorded once. The CDR3 runs 14 residues. Trimming took 1 base from V and 1 from J, leaving 6 bases between them. Germline V lookup: CDR1 SGHTA, CDR2 FQGTGA. The sequence came from a woman between 35 and 50 years old with COVID-19, enrolled during active disease. The specimen sequenced was peripheral blood. The chain employs TRBV7-3 and TRBJ2-3, with D possibly matching TRBD1 (6 bases). CDR3 sequence reads: CASSLKGGTDTQYF. In DNA form, the CDR3 reads TGTGCCAGCAGCTTAAAGGGGGGCACAGATACGCAGTATTTT.